This TCR beta chain was captured by sequencing in a study of blood T cell repertoires in COVID-19. At the level of the study: Samples taken during acute and convalescent COVID-19 were collected in the United States, Italy and Spain. The cDNA or gDNA used as material had been derived from T cells, B-cell-depleted T cells, or PBMCs.

The CDR3 covers 12 residues. Germline CDR1 is SGHRS and CDR2 is YFSETQ. With 3 bases clipped from V and 7 bases from J, the junction kept 2 bases outside the gene matches. Authors' analysis steps: Using reference gene primer amplification, nucleated cell counts were estimated. Produced via immunoSEQ multiplex PCR; TCRdb's table is partial and in-frame only. V, J and clone size were drawn from that table, and D and trimming were deduced from the DNA. The table records fewer than 500,000 clones, roughly 88% of them present only once. The V gene is TRBV5-1, the J gene TRBJ1-1; 8 nucleotides line up with TRBD1. Sequenced: peripheral blood. The sequence came from a woman aged 25 to 45 with active or convalescent COVID-19. CDR3 sequence: CASSYGQGEAFF. The CDR3 nucleotides are TGCGCCAGCAGCTACGGACAGGGTGAAGCTTTCTTT.